Listed below are T cell receptor beta chains from one sample, sequenced in a study of glioma-infiltrating T cells. MiXCR, run by TCRdb on the multiplex PCR reads, gives a single entry per CDR3 protein. This table has fewer than 200,000 distinct CDR3 sequences, approximately 30% appearing once. The sample comprised glioma tissue, nonneoplastic brain tissue, or PBMCs (not recorded which). The receptor set was obtained from a human donor with low-grade glioma or glioblastoma, undergoing nonglioma brain surgery, or in good health (not recorded which). Both conserved end residues are part of each CDR3. Fields, in order: CDR3 protein, V gene.

CDR3aa: CSAREPPGLNEQYF; v_gene: TRBV20-1
CDR3aa: CASSLSGRAGSVTQYF; v_gene: TRBV7-2
CDR3aa: CASSHQGMSSEQYF; v_gene: TRBV14
CDR3aa: CASSGGQFNQPQHF; v_gene: TRBV12-3/TRBV12-4
CDR3aa: CASSLREGDTIYF; v_gene: TRBV7-3
CDR3aa: CASSFGQFTDTQYF; v_gene: TRBV11-2
CDR3aa: CASILPPPFRGGNTEAFF; v_gene: TRBV7-2
CDR3aa: CASSFGGKETQYF; v_gene: TRBV12-3/TRBV12-4
CDR3aa: CASSHVIDQETQYF; v_gene: TRBV7-9
CDR3aa: CASSPLAGVTDTQYF; v_gene: TRBV18
CDR3aa: CARIPISGRGSDTQYF; v_gene: TRBV6-2/TRBV6-3
CDR3aa: CASSPRTGSNSYNEQFF; v_gene: TRBV28
CDR3aa: CASSSDAAGGYTF; v_gene: TRBV27
CDR3aa: CATSRYGERSGQETQYF; v_gene: TRBV15
CDR3aa: CASSYLSGRLSGANVLTF; v_gene: TRBV6-6
CDR3aa: CSARLEQSDGQFF; v_gene: TRBV20-1
CDR3aa: CASSFRRGAGVQTQYF; v_gene: TRBV12-3/TRBV12-4
CDR3aa: CASSPLMSERKTQYF; v_gene: TRBV28